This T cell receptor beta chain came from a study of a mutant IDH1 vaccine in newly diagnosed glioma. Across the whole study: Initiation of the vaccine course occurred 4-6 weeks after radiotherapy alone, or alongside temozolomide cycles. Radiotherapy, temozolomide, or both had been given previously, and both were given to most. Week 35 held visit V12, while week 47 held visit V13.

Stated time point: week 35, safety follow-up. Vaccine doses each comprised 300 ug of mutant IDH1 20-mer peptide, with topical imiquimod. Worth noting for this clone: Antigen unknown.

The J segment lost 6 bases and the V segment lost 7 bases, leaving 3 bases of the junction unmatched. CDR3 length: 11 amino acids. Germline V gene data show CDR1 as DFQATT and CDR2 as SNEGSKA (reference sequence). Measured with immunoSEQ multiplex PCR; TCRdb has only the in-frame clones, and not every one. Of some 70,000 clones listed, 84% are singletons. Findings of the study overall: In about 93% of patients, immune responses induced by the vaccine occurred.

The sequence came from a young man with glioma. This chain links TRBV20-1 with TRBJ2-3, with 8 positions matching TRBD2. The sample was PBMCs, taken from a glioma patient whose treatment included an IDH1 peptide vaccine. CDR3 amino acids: CSGRGGDTQYF. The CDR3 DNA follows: TGCAGTGGCCGGGGGGGGGATACGCAGTATTTT.